This record covers a single TCR beta chain. Its antigen remains unknown. V was pared by 5 bases and J by 4 bases, with 3 bases of the junction left unmatched. This CDR3 has 14 amino acids. The germline gives CDR1 SEHNR, CDR2 FQNEAQ (reference sequence). This sample is drawn from a study of cytomegalovirus exposure and HLA in healthy donors. Findings and limits, study-wide: Using the classifier, cytomegalovirus status was reportedly diagnosed with high specificity and sensitivity. In a later analysis, TCR beta V- and J-gene trimming was associated with a missense DCLRE1C variant. Across donors, sequencing depth was assumed by presence/absence analyses to be roughly uniform. Sequences of the TCR beta chain were said to predict the HLA-A and HLA-B alleles of most subjects accurately.

Primers: 60 Vbeta forward and 13 Jbeta reverse. Libraries were prepared by immunoSEQ multiplex PCR; TCRdb keeps only in-frame clonotypes and omits some of them. The sample records more than 85,000 clones, under 90% being singletons. This chain joins TRBV7-9 and TRBJ2-7; 12 bases are a match to TRBD2. This TCR was sampled from a woman in her twenties or thirties in good health and CMV-seronegative. The specimen was PBMCs. CDR3 region: CASSASGRAYEQYF. The CDR3 DNA follows: TGTGCCAGCAGCGCTAGCGGGAGGGCTTACGAGCAGTACTTC.